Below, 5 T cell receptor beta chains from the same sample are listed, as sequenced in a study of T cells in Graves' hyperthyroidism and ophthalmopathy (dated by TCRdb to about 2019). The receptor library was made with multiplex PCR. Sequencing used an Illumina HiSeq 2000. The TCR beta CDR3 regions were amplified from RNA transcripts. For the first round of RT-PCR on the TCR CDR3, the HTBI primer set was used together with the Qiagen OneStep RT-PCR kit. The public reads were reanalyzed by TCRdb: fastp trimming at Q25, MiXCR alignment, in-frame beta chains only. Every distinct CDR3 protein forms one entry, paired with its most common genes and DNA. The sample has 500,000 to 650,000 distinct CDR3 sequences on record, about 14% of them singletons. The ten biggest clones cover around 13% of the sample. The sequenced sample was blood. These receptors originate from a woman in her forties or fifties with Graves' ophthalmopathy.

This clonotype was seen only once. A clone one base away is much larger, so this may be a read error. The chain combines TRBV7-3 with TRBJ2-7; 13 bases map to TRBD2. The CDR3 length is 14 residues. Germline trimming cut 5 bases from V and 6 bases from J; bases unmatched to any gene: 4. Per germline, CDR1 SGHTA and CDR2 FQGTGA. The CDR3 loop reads CASSVGLAGSEQYF. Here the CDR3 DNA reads TGTGCCAGCAGCGTGGGACTAGCGGGAAGCGAGCAGTACTTC.

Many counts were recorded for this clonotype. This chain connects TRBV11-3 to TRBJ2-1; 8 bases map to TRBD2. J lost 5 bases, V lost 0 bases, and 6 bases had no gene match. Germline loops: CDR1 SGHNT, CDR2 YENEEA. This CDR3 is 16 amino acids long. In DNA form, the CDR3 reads TGTGCCAGCAGCTTAGATGCGGGAGGTGGGGACAATGAGCAGTTCTTC. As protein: CASSLDAGGGDNEQFF.

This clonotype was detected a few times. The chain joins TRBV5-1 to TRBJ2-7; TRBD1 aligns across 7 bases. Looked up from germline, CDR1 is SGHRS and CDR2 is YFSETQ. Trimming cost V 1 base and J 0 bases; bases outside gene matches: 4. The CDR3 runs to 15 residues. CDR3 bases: TGCGCCAGCAGCTTGAGACAGGGCGTCTCCTACGAGCAGTACTTC. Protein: CASSLRQGVSYEQYF.

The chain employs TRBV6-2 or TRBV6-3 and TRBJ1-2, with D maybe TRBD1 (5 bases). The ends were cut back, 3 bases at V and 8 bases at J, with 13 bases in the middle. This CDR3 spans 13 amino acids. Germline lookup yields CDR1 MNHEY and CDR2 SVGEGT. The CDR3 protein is CASSYGGERGYTF. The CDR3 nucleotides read TGTGCCAGCAGTTATGGGGGGGAGCGCGGCTACACCTTC.

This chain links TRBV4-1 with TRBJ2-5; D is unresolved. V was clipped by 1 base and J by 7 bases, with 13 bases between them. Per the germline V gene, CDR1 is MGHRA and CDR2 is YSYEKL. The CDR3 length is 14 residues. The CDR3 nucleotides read TGCGCCAGCAGCCAAGTCGGACGCGGCGGGACCCAGTACTTC. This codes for CASSQVGRGGTQYF.